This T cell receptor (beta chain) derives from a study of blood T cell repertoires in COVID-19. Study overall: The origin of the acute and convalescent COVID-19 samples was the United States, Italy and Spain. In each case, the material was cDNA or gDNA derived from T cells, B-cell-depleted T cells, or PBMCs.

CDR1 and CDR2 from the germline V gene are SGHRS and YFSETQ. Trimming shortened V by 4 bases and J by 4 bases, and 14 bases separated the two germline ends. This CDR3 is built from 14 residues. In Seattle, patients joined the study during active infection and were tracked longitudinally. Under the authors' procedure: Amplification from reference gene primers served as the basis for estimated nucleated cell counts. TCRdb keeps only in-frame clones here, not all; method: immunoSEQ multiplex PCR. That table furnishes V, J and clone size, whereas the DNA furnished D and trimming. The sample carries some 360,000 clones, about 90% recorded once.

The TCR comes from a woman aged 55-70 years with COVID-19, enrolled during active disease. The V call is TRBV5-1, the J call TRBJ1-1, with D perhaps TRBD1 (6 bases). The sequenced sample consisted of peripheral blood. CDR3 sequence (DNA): TGCGCCAGCAGCCAAACAGGGTCGGTCACTGAAGCTTTCTTT. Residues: CASSQTGSVTEAFF.